These 5 T cell receptor beta chains came from one sample sequenced in a study of low-dose radiotherapy and immunotherapy resistance in tumors. The time point here: before trial treatment. TRAV and TRBV primers primed cDNA for both TCRalpha and TCRbeta. For amplifying TCRs, the PCR ran for approximately 21 cycles with Phusion, which was used together with a constant-region primer and the adapter on the V primers. MiXCR, applied by TCRdb to the reads, yields one record per CDR3 protein. The sample has tens of thousands of distinct CDR3 sequences, roughly a sixth seen once; the top ten hold roughly 2.8%. The material was PBMCs, obtained before treatment. All receptors come from a male donor with prostate cancer.

This clonotype was found many times. J is TRBJ2-7 and V is TRBV2; weak D call: TRBD2 (5 bases). CDR1 is SNHLY, CDR2 FYNNEI, per germline. The CDR3 is 16 amino acids. Trimming shortened V by 2 bases and J by 2 bases, and 16 bases separated the two germline ends. The CDR3 spells CASSEQSGRTAYEQYF. The CDR3, as DNA: TGTGCCAGCAGTGAACAAAGCGGACGGACCGCCTACGAGCAGTACTTC.

This clonotype occurred many times. As DNA, the CDR3 is TGTGCCAGCAGCTGGGGGCCCCCGGGCGTCCTGACTTTC. It yields the protein CASSWGPPGVLTF. V is TRBV5-6 and J is TRBJ2-6; D possibly corresponds to TRBD1 (6 bases). There are 13 residues in the CDR3. V was clipped by 3 bases and J by 12 bases, with 13 bases between them. Germline V lookup: CDR1 SGHDT, CDR2 YYEEEE.

This clonotype was detected ten times or more. The rearrangement joins TRBV12-3 or TRBV12-4 to TRBJ1-2, with TRBD1 as a possible D gene (6 bases). The CDR3 extends over 18 amino acids. Trimming pared 1 base from V and 10 bases from J, leaving 28 bases between. The CDR3 reads CASSLVSEVQGGNWVYTF. In DNA form, the CDR3 reads TGTGCCAGCAGTTTAGTGTCGGAGGTACAGGGTGGAAATTGGGTCTACACCTTC.

For this clonotype: The conserved final phenylalanine or tryptophan is absent from the CDR3, which likely points to a read error. The chain joins TRBV19 to TRBJ2-5; D perhaps matches TRBD1 (6 bases). CDR3 length: 12 residues. The germline V and J ends were trimmed by 7 bases and 4 bases, with 10 bases remaining between them. CDR1 and CDR2 (germline): LNHDA, SQIVND (reference sequence). The CDR3, as DNA: TGTGCCAGTAATGGGGGCGGAGAGACCCAGTACTAC. It encodes CASNGGGETQYY.

This clonotype has at least ten counts. This rearrangement joins TRBV7-9 to TRBJ2-7, with a possible D match to TRBD1 (5 bases). The germline V and J ends were trimmed by 4 bases and 4 bases, with 14 bases remaining between them. CDR1 is SEHNR and CDR2 is FQNEAQ in the germline V gene (reference sequence). The CDR3 has 14 residues. The CDR3 DNA is TGTGCCAGCAGCTCCCACTCCAGGGAATACGAGCAGTACTTC. Translation gives CASSSHSREYEQYF.